The 9 T cell receptor beta chains presented below share a single source sample, sequenced in a study of cytomegalovirus exposure and HLA in healthy donors. This table comes from immunoSEQ multiplex PCR, and its TCRdb copy is limited to in-frame clones, with some not included. The data contain about 170,000 clones, approximately 86% of them singletons. Material: PBMCs. These receptors all stem from a young woman in good health and CMV-seronegative.

This clone occurred a few times. The CDR3: CASSRGYNTEAFF. CDR3 coding DNA: TGTGCCTCCAGTAGGGGGTACAACACTGAAGCTTTCTTT. V gene TRBV27 combines with J gene TRBJ1-1; D might be TRBD1 (6 bases). CDR1 is MNHEY, CDR2 SMNVEV, per germline (reference sequence). V lost 11 bases to trimming and J lost 2 bases, with 15 bases between them. The CDR3 loop spans 13 amino acids.

V gene TRBV4-3 combines with J gene TRBJ1-3; TRBD1 agrees at 8 bases. Per the germline V gene, CDR1 is LGHNA and CDR2 is YSLEER. Trimming at V came to 1 base and at J to 5 bases, leaving 7 bases not matched to a gene. The CDR3 runs to 16 residues. In DNA form, the CDR3 reads TGCGCCAGCAGCCAAGCCCGATCCAGGGGGCGAAACACCATATATTTT. Translating gives CASSQARSRGRNTIYF.

The chain has TRBV6-5 and TRBJ1-1; TRBD1 aligns across 8 bases. The CDR3 sequence is 14 residues long. The germline V gene has CDR1 MNHEY and CDR2 SVGAGI. V was pared by 1 base and J by 3 bases, with 1 base of the junction left unmatched. Written as DNA, the CDR3 is TGTGCCAGCAGTTACTTGGACAGGGACACTGAAGCTTTCTTT. It translates to CASSYLDRDTEAFF.

CDR3 sequence (DNA): TGTGCCAGCAGTTTGTCCTCAGGGGGCGGTGGCACTGAAGCTTTCTTT. This codes for CASSLSSGGGGTEAFF. The chain recombines TRBV2 with TRBJ1-1, with 8 bases matching TRBD1. The CDR3 extends over 16 amino acids. CDR1 and CDR2 (germline): SNHLY, FYNNEI. V was pared by 5 bases and J by 4 bases, with 12 bases of the junction left unmatched. Variable domain in full (rest from reference TRBV2 and TRBJ1-1): EPEVTQTPSHQVTQMGQEVILRCVPISNHLYFYWYRQILGQKVEFLVSFYNNEISEKSEIFDDQFSVERPDGSNFTLKIRSTKLEDSAMYFCASSLSSGGGGTEAFFGQGTRLTVV.

The V and J genes are TRBV4-1 and TRBJ2-7; 9 nucleotides match TRBD1. The V gene's germline CDR1 is MGHRA and CDR2 YSYEKL. This CDR3 is built from 16 residues. The trim removed 6 bases at V and 5 bases at J, leaving 14 bases unmatched. The CDR3 here is CASRGVTGGAGNEQYF. The CDR3 nucleotides read TGCGCCAGCAGAGGCGTAACAGGGGGCGCCGGAAACGAGCAGTACTTC.

This chain joins TRBV7-9 and TRBJ1-5, with D possibly matching TRBD1 (5 bases). V lost 4 bases and J 7 bases, leaving 17 bases between the germline ends. Germline V gene data show CDR1 as SEHNR and CDR2 as FQNEAQ (reference sequence). The CDR3 sequence is 15 residues long. In nucleotides, the CDR3 is TGTGCCAGCAGCTCCGGGACTTTGAGGGACCAGCCCCAGCATTTT. Translation gives CASSSGTLRDQPQHF. Filled out from reference TRBV7-9 and TRBJ1-5, the complete variable domain reads DTGVSQNPRHKITKRGQNVTFRCDPISEHNRLYWYRQTLGQGPEFLTYFQNEAQLEKSRLLSDRFSAERPKGSFSTLEIQRTEQGDSAMYLCASSSGTLRDQPQHFGDGTRLSIL.

This clone turned up a few times. The V and J genes are TRBV2 and TRBJ1-6; possibly TRBD1 for D (6 bases). Germline V gives CDR1 SNHLY, CDR2 FYNNEI. The CDR3 is 15 amino acids. The V end was cut by 3 bases, the J end by 11 bases, with 17 bases between. The CDR3 nucleotides read TGTGCCAGCAGTGAGTCATCAGGGGCGGGCGCACCCCTCCACTTT. Its translation is CASSESSGAGAPLHF.

The genes are TRBV2 and TRBJ2-2; tentatively, D is TRBD1 (7 bases). CDR1 is SNHLY and CDR2 is FYNNEI in the germline V gene. The ends were cut back, 2 bases at V and 7 bases at J, with 17 bases in the middle. The CDR3 consists of 16 residues. CDR3 nucleotide sequence: TGTGCCAGCAGTGAAAGGCGGCAGGGGGACTTCGGGGAGCTGTTTTTT. Protein: CASSERRQGDFGELFF.

This clone appeared a single time. The rearrangement uses TRBV19 and TRBJ1-3, with a possible D match to TRBD1 (5 bases). Germline V lookup: CDR1 LNHDA, CDR2 SQIVND (reference sequence). V lost 8 bases, J lost 2 bases, and 13 bases lay in between. The CDR3 is made up of 14 amino acids. The CDR3 protein is CASHSGGPGNTIYF. As DNA, the CDR3 is TGTGCCAGTCACTCCGGGGGTCCTGGAAACACCATATATTTT.